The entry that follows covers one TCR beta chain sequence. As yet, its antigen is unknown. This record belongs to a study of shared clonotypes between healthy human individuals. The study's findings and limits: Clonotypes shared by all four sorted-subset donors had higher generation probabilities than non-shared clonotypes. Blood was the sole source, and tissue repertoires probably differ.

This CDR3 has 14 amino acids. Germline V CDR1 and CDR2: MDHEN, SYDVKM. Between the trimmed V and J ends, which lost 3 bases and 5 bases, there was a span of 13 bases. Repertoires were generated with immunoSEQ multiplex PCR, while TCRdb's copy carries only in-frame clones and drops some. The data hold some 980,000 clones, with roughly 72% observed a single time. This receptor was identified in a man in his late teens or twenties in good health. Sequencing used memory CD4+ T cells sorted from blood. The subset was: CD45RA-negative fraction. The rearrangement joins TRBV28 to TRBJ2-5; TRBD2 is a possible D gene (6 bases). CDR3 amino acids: CASSLQLAGETQYF. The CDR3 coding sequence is TGTGCCAGCAGTTTGCAACTAGCCGGGGAGACCCAGTACTTC. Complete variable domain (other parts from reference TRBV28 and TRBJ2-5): DVKVTQSSRYLVKRTGEKVFLECVQDMDHENMFWYRQDPGLGLRLIYFSYDVKMKEKGDIPEGYSVSREKKERFSLILESASTNQTSMYLCASSLQLAGETQYFGPGTRLLVL.